These 9 T cell receptor beta chains were all obtained from the same sample, sequenced in a study of Graves' ophthalmopathy and Graves' hyperthyroidism. Amplified TCR beta CDR3 regions were obtained using RNA transcripts as template. First-round RT-PCR relied on HTBI primers, and a second-round multiplex PCR came next. TCRdb processed the multiplex PCR reads anew with MiXCR; each CDR3 protein has one entry. Counted here are over a million distinct CDR3 sequences, about 36% occurring once; the ten biggest clones make up 11%. Material: peripheral blood or thyroid tissue (not recorded which). These receptors came from an adult man with Graves' hyperthyroidism.

This clonotype was detected only a few times. This chain joins TRBV5-6 and TRBJ2-2; 8 positions match TRBD1. Germline values: CDR1 SGHDT, CDR2 YYEEEE. The ends lost 2 bases at V and 6 bases at J; junction bases unmatched: 6. This CDR3 contains 15 residues. The CDR3 reads CASSLGTGVAGELFF. CDR3 coding DNA: TGTGCCAGCAGCTTAGGGACAGGTGTGGCCGGGGAGCTGTTTTTT.

This clonotype was found many times. This chain uses TRBV29-1 with TRBJ2-6; either TRBD1 or TRBD2 may fit D (5 bases each). CDR3 size: 14 residues. V gave up 4 bases and J gave up 0 bases, with 7 bases separating them. CDR1 and CDR2 (germline): SQVTM, ANQGSEA. This CDR3 reads CSVGGSSGANVLTF. The CDR3 DNA is TGCAGCGTTGGGGGGAGCTCTGGGGCCAACGTCCTGACTTTC.

V usage is TRBV29-1 and J usage is TRBJ1-5; no clear D. The CDR3 is 13 amino acids. V lost 2 bases, J lost 14 bases, and 19 bases lay in between. Germline assignment: CDR1 SQVTM and CDR2 ANQGSEA. CDR3 sequence: CSVERGRERHEHF. The CDR3 DNA follows: TGCAGCGTTGAACGTGGGAGGGAGAGGCACGAGCATTTT.

As to this clonotype: Just one base apart from a much larger clone, this may be a read error. V and J are TRBV11-2 and TRBJ2-5; no definite D call. CDR3 length: 15 residues. Germline CDR1 and CDR2: SGHAT and FQNNGV. The CDR3 coding sequence is TGTGCCAGCAGCTTAGTTGGGCCGGGCCGAGAGGCCCAGTACTTC. Its translation: CASSLVGPGREAQYF.

This chain connects TRBV9 to TRBJ2-2, with 10 positions matching TRBD1. V was clipped by 7 bases and J by 1 base; unmatched bases: 1. Germline assignment: CDR1 SGDLS and CDR2 YYNGEE. CDR3 length: 14 residues. The CDR3 DNA is TGTGCCAGCGGACAGGGGGGGAACACCGGGGAGCTGTTTTTT. Amino acids: CASGQGGNTGELFF.

With regard to this clonotype: A read error may be the cause here, since a much bigger clone is one base away. V usage is TRBV7-9 and J usage is TRBJ2-7; tentatively, D is TRBD1 (5 bases). The CDR3 runs 14 residues. Germline CDR1 SEHNR, CDR2 FQNEAQ (reference sequence). Here the CDR3 reads CAGRAPLPTYEQYF. In nucleotides, the CDR3 is TGTGCCGGCAGGGCTCCCCTCCCTACGTACGAGCAGTACTTC.

The chain has TRBV9 and TRBJ2-7; no clear D gene. The CDR3 contains 13 residues. V dropped 3 bases and J dropped 0 bases, with 7 bases sitting between them. Per the germline V gene, CDR1 is SGDLS and CDR2 is YYNGEE. The chain's CDR3 is CASSGSFSYEQYF. CDR3 bases: TGTGCCAGCAGCGGGTCTTTCTCCTACGAGCAGTACTTC.

This chain uses TRBV6-5 with TRBJ1-2; possibly TRBD1 for D (6 bases). The V end was cut by 5 bases, the J end by 2 bases, with 15 bases between. The CDR3 consists of 15 residues. In germline, CDR1 is MNHEY, CDR2 SVGAGI. CDR3 sequence: CASSTTGQNNYGYTF. The CDR3 DNA reads TGTGCCAGCAGTACCACAGGGCAAAACAACTATGGCTACACCTTC.

As to this clonotype: A junction end diverges from the germline sequence, so it may reflect a read error. V usage is TRBV10-2 and J usage is TRBJ2-7, with TRBD2 as a possible D gene (6 bases). From germline, CDR1 is WSHSY and CDR2 SAAADI. This CDR3 has 13 amino acids. The CDR3 DNA sequence: TGTGCCAGCAGGCGGGGCACAGACTACGAGCAGTACTTC. Translated, it gives CASRRGTDYEQYF.